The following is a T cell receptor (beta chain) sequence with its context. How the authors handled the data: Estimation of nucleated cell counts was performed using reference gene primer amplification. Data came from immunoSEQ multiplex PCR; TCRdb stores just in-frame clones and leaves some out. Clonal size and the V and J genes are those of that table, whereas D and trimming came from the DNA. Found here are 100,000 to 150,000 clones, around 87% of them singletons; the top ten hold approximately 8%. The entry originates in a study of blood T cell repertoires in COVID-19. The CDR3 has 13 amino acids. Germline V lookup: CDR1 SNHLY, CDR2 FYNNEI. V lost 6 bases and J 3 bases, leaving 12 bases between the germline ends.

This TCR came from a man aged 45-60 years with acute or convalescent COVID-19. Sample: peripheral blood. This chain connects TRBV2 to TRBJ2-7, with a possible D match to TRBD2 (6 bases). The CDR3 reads CASSRDWGYEQYF. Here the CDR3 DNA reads TGTGCCAGCAGCCGGGACTGGGGCTACGAGCAGTACTTC.